This TCR beta chain was captured by sequencing in a study of CD8 T cells in Susac syndrome. With random hexamers, reverse transcription was performed on roughly 0.5 to 1 ug of RNA. TCRdb called the immunoSEQ multiplex PCR reads again in MiXCR, with one record for every CDR3 protein. The data contain about 180,000 distinct CDR3 sequences, 85% to 95% of them singletons. V lost 5 bases, J lost 4 bases, and 16 bases lay in between. The germline gives CDR1 SEHNR, CDR2 FQNEAQ (reference sequence). The CDR3 runs to 15 residues. Sequencing was performed on CD4+ T cells from PBMCs. This sequence originates from a human donor with Susac syndrome. The chain employs TRBV7-9 and TRBJ2-3; maybe TRBD1 (5 bases). CDR3 in amino acids: CASSRQGALPDTQYF. In nucleotides, the CDR3 is TGTGCCAGCAGCCGGCAGGGTGCTCTCCCAGATACGCAGTATTTT.